This T cell receptor (beta chain) was captured by sequencing in a study of T cells in Graves' hyperthyroidism and ophthalmopathy. Study-wide results and limits: Ophthalmopathy and stable hyperthyroidism were separated by a 13 V-J model. Blood samples included most of the expanded thyroid clonotypes exceeding 0.001.

The CDR3 covers 15 residues. The germline CDR1 and CDR2 sequences are SGDLS and YYNGEE. Between the trimmed V and J ends, which lost 3 bases and 3 bases, there was a span of 12 bases. Ophthalmopathy cases met thresholds of Clinical Activity Score at least 3, NOSPECS grade at least 4 and duration under 3 months. In making diagnoses, clinical symptoms, serum thyroxine and TRAb, thyroid ultrasound and orbital computed tomography were all used. As to this clonotype: Its cognate antigen is unknown.

The CDR3 regions of TCR beta were amplified from RNA transcripts. TCR CDR3 regions were first amplified by RT-PCR with HTBI primers. TCRdb re-called the multiplex PCR reads with MiXCR, one entry per CDR3 protein. The sample contains around 540,000 distinct CDR3 sequences, about 16% of which appear only once. V and J are TRBV9 and TRBJ1-4; D is ambiguous. This sequence was found in a woman aged 30 to 39 with Graves' ophthalmopathy. The sample taken for sequencing was blood. The CDR3 is CASSGGRGPNEKLFF. CDR3 sequence (DNA): TGTGCCAGCAGCGGAGGACGAGGGCCTAATGAAAAACTGTTTTTT.